A single sample gave rise to the 7 T cell receptor beta chains below, sequenced in a study of metastatic and nonmetastatic thyroid tumors. Using MiXCR, TCRdb re-called clones from the PCR reads. This table has about 12,000 clones, 33% appearing once. There were no patients who had received any treatment before thyroid surgery. Sequencing used tumor tissue. These receptors came from a male donor with papillary thyroid cancer or a benign thyroid nodule (not recorded which). Some clones in this sample may be carry-over from other donors' samples.

The rearrangement joins TRBV27 to TRBJ1-5; D unclear. Deletions cut 1 base from V and 0 bases from J, with 10 bases between. There are 16 residues in the CDR3. Germline V gene data show CDR1 as MNHEY and CDR2 as SMNVEV (reference sequence). The CDR3 protein is CASSLYREHSNQPQHF. For the CDR3, the DNA is TGTGCCAGCAGTTTATACCGGGAGCATAGCAATCAGCCCCAGCATTTT.

This clone has more than one count but fewer than ten. The junction does not match germline at one end; this may be a read error. The genes are TRBV10-3 and TRBJ2-2; 9 bases match TRBD2. The CDR3 is 17 residues long. CDR1 is ENHRY, CDR2 SYGVKD, per germline. CDR3 nucleotide sequence: TGTGCCATCAGTGATTCCGGGACTAGCCTGAACACCGTGGAGCTGTTTTTT. Translation gives CAISDSGTSLNTVELFF.

This clone occurred a few times. The CDR3 DNA reads as TGTGCCAGCAGCTATAGGGCCGAAAATGAGCAGTTCTTC. Its translation is CASSYRAENEQFF. The chain couples TRBV6-5 to TRBJ2-1, with D uncertain. The V and J ends lost 6 bases and 7 bases respectively, with 13 bases between them. The CDR3 totals 13 residues. Germline loops: CDR1 MNHEY, CDR2 SVGAGI.

This clone was found a few times. The junction does not match germline at one end; this may be a read error. V gene TRBV6-5 combines with J gene TRBJ2-3; 10 bases are a match to TRBD2. The CDR3 sequence is 17 residues long. Germline V gene lookup returns CDR1 MNHEY and CDR2 SVGAGI. Written as DNA, the CDR3 is TGTGCCAGCAGGTACTCCACAGCGGGAGGGCCTTCAGATACGCAGTATTTT. Translated: CASRYSTAGGPSDTQYF.

The rearrangement links TRBV18 to TRBJ1-3; no firm D call. CDR1 and CDR2 from the germline V gene are KGHSH and LQKENI. V lost 3 bases and J lost 0, with 9 bases in between. The length of the CDR3 is 15 residues. CDR3 loop: CASSPPGGSGNTIYF. The CDR3 nucleotides read TGTGCCAGCTCACCCCCAGGCGGCTCTGGAAACACCATATATTTT.

The chain uses TRBV5-1 and TRBJ2-5, with D perhaps TRBD2 (5 bases). This CDR3 region has 14 residues. Trimming took 2 bases from V and 4 from J, leaving 12 bases between them. Germline CDR1 is SGHRS and CDR2 is YFSETQ. CDR3 amino acids: CASSFDSVSETQYF. The CDR3 nucleotides read TGCGCCAGCAGCTTTGATAGCGTATCAGAGACCCAGTACTTC.

This clone was observed many times. This chain uses TRBV11-1 with TRBJ2-1; 8 nucleotides match TRBD1. Germline V gives CDR1 SGHAT, CDR2 FQDESV (reference sequence). J gave up 4 bases and V 4 bases, and 9 bases lay outside the gene matches. The CDR3 is 16 amino acids. The CDR3: CASSSPGGQEYNEQFF. The CDR3 DNA reads as TGTGCCAGCAGCTCCCCAGGGGGACAGGAGTACAATGAGCAGTTCTTC.